This section outlines one TCR beta chain sequence together with its context. Its antigen is undetermined. This sample is part of a study of OX40 agonist ivuxolimab in advanced cancers. The study, taken as a whole, reports: At 0.1 to 3.0 mg/kg, clonal expansion of CD4+ and CD8+ blood T cells had occurred by week 6. Among T cells, CD8+ cells averaged more expanded clones than CD4+ cells. The specificity for antigen of the expanded peripheral T cells was not determined.

Here immunoSEQ multiplex PCR was the method, and the copy in TCRdb shows in-frame clones only, minus some. The data contain tens of thousands of clones, 85% of them singletons. Sample: CD4+ or CD8+ T cells sorted from blood, taken in a trial of the OX40 agonist ivuxolimab. This receptor was identified in an adult with an advanced solid tumor such as melanoma, head and neck, liver or kidney cancer.

The CDR3 DNA sequence: TGCGCCAGCAGCCAAGATGAGGGCACCGGGGAGCTGTTTTTT. The encoded protein is CASSQDEGTGELFF. The V gene is TRBV4-3, the J gene TRBJ2-2, with D possibly being TRBD2 (5 bases). Germline CDR1 reads LGHNA; CDR2 reads YSLEER. Trimming took 0 bases from V and 4 from J, leaving 6 bases between them. The CDR3 covers 14 residues.